A single sample is the source of the 12 T cell receptor beta chains below, sequenced in a study of OX40 agonist ivuxolimab in advanced cancers. The method was immunoSEQ multiplex PCR; TCRdb's version includes in-frame clones alone and lacks a portion of them. The sample comprises fewer than 75,000 clones, approximately 88% of which are singletons, and 2.5% to 3% rests with the top ten. This material consisted of CD4+ or CD8+ T cells sorted from blood, taken in a trial of the OX40 agonist ivuxolimab. Receptor source: an adult with an advanced solid tumor such as melanoma, head and neck, liver or kidney cancer.

The V gene is TRBV19, the J gene TRBJ1-5; tentative D call: TRBD1 (6 bases). The CDR3 runs to 14 residues. The germline V gene encodes CDR1 LNHDA and CDR2 SQIVND (reference sequence). The V gene lost 7 bases and the J gene lost 2 bases, with 12 bases spanning the gap. The CDR3: CASKKQGGNQPQHF. CDR3 DNA sequence: TGTGCCAGTAAAAAACAGGGAGGCAATCAGCCCCAGCATTTT.

V is TRBV9 and J is TRBJ2-2, with a weak D call TRBD2 (5 bases). The V gene's germline CDR1 is SGDLS and CDR2 YYNGEE. Trimming stripped 4 bases from V and 6 bases from J, with 19 bases between. This CDR3 has 16 residues. The CDR3 region is CASSSRGLPGAGELFF. The CDR3 nucleotides are TGTGCCAGCAGCTCGCGAGGGCTCCCGGGCGCCGGGGAGCTGTTTTTT.

This chain connects TRBV7-9 to TRBJ2-5; D may be TRBD1 (8 bases). The CDR3 length is 15 residues. Trimming cost V 4 bases and J 5 bases, with 17 bases left between them. Germline assignment: CDR1 SEHNR and CDR2 FQNEAQ (reference sequence). CDR3 loop: CASSSIGQGGETQYF. The CDR3 region has the DNA TGTGCCAGCAGCTCAATTGGACAGGGAGGGGAGACCCAGTACTTC.

This rearrangement joins TRBV6-1 to TRBJ2-7; D not certain. The CDR3 loop spans 11 amino acids. V was shortened by 5 bases and J by 3 bases, with 5 bases between the two germline ends. In germline, CDR1 is MNHNS, CDR2 SASEGT. The CDR3 DNA follows: TGTGCCAGCAGTAGTGTCTACGAGCAGTACTTC. Its translation is CASSSVYEQYF.

The V and J genes are TRBV18 and TRBJ2-3; D call uncertain. Trimming took 3 bases from V and 2 from J, leaving 3 bases between them. Germline-derived CDR1 and CDR2 are KGHSH and LQKENI. The CDR3 is 12 amino acids. CDR3 loop: CASSPPTDTQYF. In DNA form, the CDR3 reads TGTGCCAGCTCACCCCCCACAGATACGCAGTATTTT.

The chain recombines TRBV7-8 with TRBJ2-1, with TRBD2 identical over 9 bases. The length of the CDR3 is 14 residues. CDR1 is SGHVS, CDR2 FQNEAQ, per germline. The trim removed 1 base at V and 14 bases at J, leaving 9 bases unmatched. The CDR3 region is CASSLGLAGRSKFF. The CDR3 DNA sequence: TGTGCCAGCAGCTTAGGTCTAGCGGGGAGGAGCAAGTTCTTC.

This rearrangement joins TRBV9 to TRBJ2-5; D uncertain. V lost 0 bases and J lost 2, with 14 bases in between. The CDR3 totals 16 residues. The germline gives CDR1 SGDLS, CDR2 YYNGEE. The CDR3 region has the DNA TGTGCCAGCAGCGTAGGTTCGCTTTTTATGCAAGAGACCCAGTACTTC. Translation gives CASSVGSLFMQETQYF. The complete variable domain, with remaining parts taken from reference TRBV9 and TRBJ2-5, reads DSGVTQTPKHLITATGQRVTLRCSPRSGDLSVYWYQQSLDQGLQFLIQYYNGEERAKGNILERFSAQQFPDLHSELNLSSLELGDSALYFCASSVGSLFMQETQYFGPGTRLLVL.

V is TRBV2 and J is TRBJ1-4; D perhaps matches TRBD1 (5 bases). The V gene's germline CDR1 is SNHLY and CDR2 FYNNEI. The CDR3 runs to 14 residues. Trimming pared 6 bases from V and 6 bases from J, leaving 14 bases between. CDR3 protein: CASSARGSDEKLFF. DNA for the CDR3: TGTGCCAGCAGCGCGAGGGGTTCGGATGAAAAACTGTTTTTT.

J is TRBJ2-1 and V is TRBV5-4; no firm D call. This CDR3 comprises 16 residues. Trimming shortened V by 1 base and J by 4 bases, and 15 bases separated the two germline ends. The germline CDR1 and CDR2 sequences are SGHNT and YYREEE (reference sequence). CDR3 sequence: CASSLLGDTVYNEQFF. CDR3 in DNA: TGTGCCAGCAGCTTGCTAGGAGACACTGTATACAATGAGCAGTTCTTC.

V gene TRBV7-9 combines with J gene TRBJ1-4; the match to TRBD1 covers 9 bases. The germline V gene has CDR1 SEHNR and CDR2 FQNEAQ (reference sequence). The CDR3 contains 16 residues. V lost 5 bases to trimming and J lost 8 bases; unmatched junction nucleotides: 12. The CDR3, as DNA: TGTGCCAGCAGCCCGGGACAGGGTGTAATTGGGGAAAAACTGTTTTTT. It codes for CASSPGQGVIGEKLFF.

The chain carries TRBV10-3 and TRBJ1-1, with 7 bases fitting TRBD1. J was trimmed by 0 bases and V by 2 bases; bases with no gene match: 0. This CDR3 has 14 amino acids. Germline CDR1 ENHRY, CDR2 SYGVKD. CDR3: CAISEQGVNTEAFF. In nucleotides, the CDR3 is TGTGCCATCAGTGAGCAGGGGGTGAACACTGAAGCTTTCTTT.

The chain combines TRBV28 with TRBJ1-4; D call uncertain. CDR3 size: 16 residues. Germline values: CDR1 MDHEN, CDR2 SYDVKM. V shed 4 bases and J shed 2 bases, with 14 bases lying between them. CDR3 sequence (DNA): TGTGCCAGCAGTTCAATAAGGAAGGCTACTAATGAAAAACTGTTTTTT. Residues: CASSSIRKATNEKLFF.